The entry that follows covers one T cell receptor (beta chain) sequence. Its matching antigen is unknown. Looked up from germline, CDR1 is SEHNR and CDR2 is FQNEAQ (reference sequence). The V gene end was trimmed by 3 bases and the J gene end by 2 bases; junction bases not matched to a gene: 7. CDR3 length: 15 residues. The sample comes from a study of T cells in localized non-small cell lung cancer. TCRdb's copy holds only in-frame clones and misses some; the assay was immunoSEQ multiplex PCR. In the table there are some 64,000 clones, roughly four fifths of which are singletons. Study conclusions and caveats: Analysis by sequencing included only one tumor region, so heterogeneity remains possible. Greater T cell density in blood accompanied longer overall survival. A median of 57 clones ranked among the top 100 in tumor appeared in adjacent lung.

This clonotype was obtained from a man aged 40 to 75 with stage II lung adenocarcinoma. This chain connects TRBV7-9 to TRBJ2-7; 7 bases fit TRBD2. This specimen was PBMCs, taken before any cancer treatment. In nucleotides, the CDR3 is TGTGCCAGCAGCTTGGGCGGGAGTGGTGCCTACGAGCAGTACTTC. Translated, it gives CASSLGGSGAYEQYF.